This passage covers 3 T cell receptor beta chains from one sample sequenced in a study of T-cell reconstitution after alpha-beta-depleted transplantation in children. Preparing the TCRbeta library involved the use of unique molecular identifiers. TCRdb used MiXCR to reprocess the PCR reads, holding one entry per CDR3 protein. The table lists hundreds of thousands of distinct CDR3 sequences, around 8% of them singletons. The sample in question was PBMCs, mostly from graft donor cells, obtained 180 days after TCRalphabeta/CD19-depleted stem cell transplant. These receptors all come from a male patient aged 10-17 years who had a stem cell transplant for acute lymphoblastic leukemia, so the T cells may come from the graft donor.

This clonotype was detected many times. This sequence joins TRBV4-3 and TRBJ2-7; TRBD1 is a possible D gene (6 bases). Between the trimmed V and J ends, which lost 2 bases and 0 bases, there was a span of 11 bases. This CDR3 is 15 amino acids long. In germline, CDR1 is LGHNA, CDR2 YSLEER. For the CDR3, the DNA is TGCGCCAGCAGCCAATCCGACAGGAGCTCCTACGAGCAGTACTTC. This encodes CASSQSDRSSYEQYF.

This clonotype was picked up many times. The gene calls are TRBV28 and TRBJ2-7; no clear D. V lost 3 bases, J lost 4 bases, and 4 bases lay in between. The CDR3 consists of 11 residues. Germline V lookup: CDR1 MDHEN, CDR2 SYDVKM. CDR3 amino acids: CASSLMYEQYF. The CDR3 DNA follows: TGTGCCAGCAGTTTGATGTACGAGCAGTACTTC.

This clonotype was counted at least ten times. The chain's CDR3 is CSANPFAQGRGNTIYF. CDR3 sequence (DNA): TGCAGTGCTAACCCTTTTGCACAGGGCCGTGGAAACACCATATATTTT. The chain is built from TRBV20-1 and TRBJ1-3; TRBD1 is a possible D gene (6 bases). The germline V gene has CDR1 DFQATT and CDR2 SNEGSKA (reference sequence). This CDR3 contains 16 residues. Between the trimmed V and J ends, which lost 4 bases and 3 bases, there was a span of 19 bases.